This TCR beta chain was documented in a study of T cell responses to AZD1222 COVID-19 vaccine. Germline CDR1 GTSNPN, CDR2 SVGIG (reference sequence). J was trimmed by 3 bases and V by 4 bases; bases with no gene match: 7. This CDR3 comprises 14 residues. Clones were sequenced by immunoSEQ multiplex PCR, and TCRdb holds only the in-frame ones, with some missing. The top ten hold approximately 5.2% of the sample, which has approximately 120,000 clones, around 90% seen once. This material consisted of peripheral blood, taken on day 0 of AZD1222 vaccination. The chain is built from TRBV30 and TRBJ2-7; TRBD1 aligns across 9 bases. The origin of this receptor is an adult in good health. The CDR3 sequence: CAWNPGQGIYEQYF. The CDR3 nucleotides are TGTGCCTGGAACCCTGGACAGGGGATCTACGAGCAGTACTTC.